Listed here are 26 T cell receptor beta chains from one sample, sequenced in a study of T cells in Graves' hyperthyroidism and ophthalmopathy. RNA transcripts yielded amplified TCR beta CDR3 regions. During a first-round RT-PCR of the TCR CDR3, the HTBI primer set was used. TCRdb processed the multiplex PCR reads anew with MiXCR; each CDR3 protein has one entry. The sample has roughly 800,000 distinct CDR3 sequences; 38% are singletons. The sequenced material came from blood. These receptors came from a man aged 18 to 29 with Graves' hyperthyroidism.

This clonotype has at least ten counts. The chain recombines TRBV20-1 with TRBJ2-7; 7 nucleotides align to TRBD1. V shed 1 base and J 3 bases; nucleotides not matched to a gene: 6. Germline V lookup: CDR1 DFQATT, CDR2 SNEGSKA (reference sequence). The CDR3 has 14 amino acids. The CDR3 loop is CSARGQGRDYEQYF. In nucleotides, the CDR3 is TGCAGTGCTAGAGGACAGGGCAGGGACTACGAGCAGTACTTC.

Notes on this clonotype: At one boundary the junction diverges from the germline segment, which might be a read error. The J gene is TRBJ2-7, the V gene TRBV6-5; D is unclear. CDR1 is MNHEY, CDR2 SVGAGI, per germline. The CDR3 consists of 13 residues. In DNA form, the CDR3 reads TGTGCCAGCAGCTACGACGGATCCTACGGGCAGTACTTC. This translates into CASSYDGSYGQYF.

This clonotype was recorded at least ten times. The rearrangement uses TRBV20-1 and TRBJ2-7, with D perhaps TRBD1 or TRBD2 (5 bases each). This CDR3 has 13 amino acids. V dropped 4 bases and J dropped 2 bases, with 12 bases sitting between them. In germline, CDR1 is DFQATT, CDR2 SNEGSKA (reference sequence). CDR3: CSAILPGPYEQYF. In nucleotides, the CDR3 is TGCAGTGCTATACTACCGGGACCCTACGAGCAGTACTTC.

This clonotype was detected only once. This chain joins TRBV11-2 and TRBJ2-5; tentatively, D is TRBD1 or TRBD2 (5 bases each). Per germline, CDR1 SGHAT and CDR2 FQNNGV. CDR3 length equals 15 residues. Trimming pared 4 bases from V and 5 bases from J, leaving 17 bases between. The CDR3 here is CASSWGRRAPETQYF. The CDR3 nucleotides are TGTGCCAGCAGCTGGGGGAGAAGGGCTCCGGAGACCCAGTACTTC.

The rearrangement links TRBV7-9 to TRBJ2-7, with D perhaps being TRBD1 or TRBD2 (5 bases each). CDR1 SEHNR and CDR2 FQNEAQ come from the germline V gene (reference sequence). The CDR3 totals 17 residues. Trimming stripped 5 bases from V and 0 bases from J, with 20 bases between. Written as DNA, the CDR3 is TGTGCCAGCAGCCACTTAGGGGCGGGCCTTAGCTCCTACGAGCAGTACTTC. It is translated as CASSHLGAGLSSYEQYF.

The chain joins TRBV27 to TRBJ1-1; D call uncertain. The V gene lost 5 bases and the J gene lost 6 bases, with 13 bases spanning the gap. The germline CDR1 and CDR2 sequences are MNHEY and SMNVEV (reference sequence). CDR3 length: 13 residues. The CDR3 DNA follows: TGTGCCAGCAGTCGCGGGGAGGGCGCTGAAGCTTTCTTT. This sequence encodes CASSRGEGAEAFF.

V and J are TRBV5-1 and TRBJ2-7; D might be TRBD1 (6 bases). Germline CDR1 reads SGHRS; CDR2 reads YFSETQ. This CDR3 is 15 amino acids long. V lost 0 bases and J lost 3, with 13 bases in between. CDR3 bases: TGCGCCAGCAGCTTGGACGATGGCAGGGGCTACGAGCAGTACTTC. This codes for CASSLDDGRGYEQYF.

At least ten counts were recorded for this clonotype. The chain recombines TRBV20-1 with TRBJ2-5; D uncertain. Trimming cost V 5 bases and J 1 base, with 11 bases left between them. The CDR3 runs to 13 residues. Germline CDR1 reads DFQATT; CDR2 reads SNEGSKA (reference sequence). The DNA of the CDR3 is TGCAGTGCTCACCAGCAGGCCCAAGAGACCCAGTACTTC. Translated, it gives CSAHQQAQETQYF.

This clonotype was detected only a few times. The chain couples TRBV12-3 or TRBV12-4 to TRBJ1-5; D ambiguous. The CDR3 covers 15 residues. V was clipped by 9 bases and J by 0 bases, with 15 bases between them. The chain's CDR3 is CASSPEFPSNQPQHF. CDR3 nucleotides: TGTGCCAGTTCCCCCGAGTTTCCTAGCAATCAGCCCCAGCATTTT.

The rearrangement links TRBV19 to TRBJ2-7; the D gene is possibly TRBD2 (5 bases). This CDR3 spans 13 amino acids. In germline, CDR1 is LNHDA, CDR2 SQIVND (reference sequence). V dropped 10 bases and J dropped 3 bases, with 16 bases sitting between them. Here the CDR3 DNA reads TGTGCCATTTTTGCGGGCGGTGGCTACGAGCAGTACTTC. Translated: CAIFAGGGYEQYF.

This clonotype was detected many times. The chain links TRBV20-1 to TRBJ1-5; D remains unclear. The V end was cut by 5 bases, the J end by 2 bases, with 10 bases between. This CDR3 has 13 amino acids. Germline CDR1 and CDR2: DFQATT and SNEGSKA (reference sequence). In DNA form, the CDR3 reads TGCAGTGCTGCCCACAGCGGCAATCAGCCCCAGCATTTT. It specifies CSAAHSGNQPQHF.

V and J are TRBV12-3 or TRBV12-4 and TRBJ1-4; TRBD1 matches 7 bases. V was pared by 5 bases and J by 8 bases, with 8 bases of the junction left unmatched. This CDR3 region has 14 residues. CDR3 coding DNA: TGTGCCAGCAGTCTGGCGGACAGGCAAGAAAAACTGTTTTTT. Residues: CASSLADRQEKLFF.

The chain carries TRBV2 and TRBJ1-1, with D hard to call. The V gene's germline CDR1 is SNHLY and CDR2 FYNNEI. This CDR3 has 16 amino acids. Trimming removed 6 bases at V and 1 base at J, with 18 bases between. DNA for the CDR3: TGTGCCAGCAGGGGAGGCGTTGGGGTAGGGAACACTGAAGCTTTCTTT. It yields the protein CASRGGVGVGNTEAFF.

The V gene is TRBV24-1, the J gene TRBJ1-1, with D hard to call. In germline, CDR1 is KGHDR, CDR2 SFDVKD. V lost 4 bases, J lost 11 bases, and 16 bases lay in between. The CDR3 runs to 13 residues. CDR3 sequence: CATSDPTESEAFF. The CDR3 bases are TGTGCCACCAGTGACCCAACAGAGTCGGAGGCTTTCTTT.

The chain recombines TRBV11-2 with TRBJ2-2; 8 positions agree with TRBD2. This CDR3 has 16 residues. V lost 5 bases and J lost 0; bases outside the gene matches: 5. Germline-derived CDR1 and CDR2 are SGHAT and FQNNGV. This CDR3 reads CASSPLGLANTGELFF. In DNA form, the CDR3 reads TGTGCCAGCAGCCCATTGGGACTAGCGAACACCGGGGAGCTGTTTTTT.

The CDR3 spells CATSSQGGSPLHF. CDR3 bases: TGTGCCACCAGCAGCCAAGGGGGTTCACCCCTCCACTTT. The rearrangement joins TRBV15 to TRBJ1-6, with D possibly being TRBD1 (6 bases). Germline V gene lookup returns CDR1 LNHNV and CDR2 YYDKDF (reference sequence). V shed 3 bases and J shed 9 bases, with 9 bases lying between them. The CDR3 length is 13 residues.

The chain employs TRBV27 and TRBJ1-6, with D maybe TRBD1 (5 bases). This CDR3 region has 14 residues. Per germline, CDR1 MNHEY and CDR2 SMNVEV (reference sequence). Trimming pared 9 bases from V and 10 bases from J, leaving 19 bases between. The CDR3 DNA sequence: TGTGCCAGTCAACGGTCCGGGGGGTGGTCACCCCTCCACTTT. Amino acid sequence: CASQRSGGWSPLHF.

On this clonotype itself: Possible read error: a much larger clone is one base away. The chain employs TRBV7-8 and TRBJ1-5; no clear D. This CDR3 is 15 amino acids long. The V gene's germline CDR1 is SGHVS and CDR2 FQNEAQ. CDR3 region: CAGSAETFRNQPQHF. The DNA for the CDR3 is TGTGCCGGCAGCGCAGAGACTTTTCGCAATCAGCCCCAGCATTTT. The variable domain in full, with the rest retrieved from reference TRBV7-8 and TRBJ1-5, is GAGVSQSPRYKVAKRGQDVALRCDPISGHVSLFWYQQALGQGPEFLTYFQNEAQLDKSGLPSDRFFAERPEGSVSTLKIQRTQQEDSAVYLCAGSAETFRNQPQHFGDGTRLSIL.

V and J are TRBV5-1 and TRBJ1-1; tentatively, D is TRBD1 (5 bases). This CDR3 contains 12 residues. CDR1 SGHRS and CDR2 YFSETQ come from the germline V gene. The V and J ends lost 4 bases and 7 bases respectively, with 11 bases between them. In DNA, the CDR3 is TGCGCCAGCAGCCAGCCGGGGGATGAAGCTTTCTTT. Its protein product is CASSQPGDEAFF.

This sequence joins TRBV2 and TRBJ1-6; 7 positions match TRBD1. The trim removed 4 bases at V and 11 bases at J, leaving 8 bases unmatched. Germline V gene lookup returns CDR1 SNHLY and CDR2 FYNNEI. This CDR3 region has 14 residues. The CDR3 here is CASSVDRRGAPLHF. The DNA for the CDR3 is TGTGCCAGCAGTGTGGACAGGAGAGGGGCACCCCTCCACTTT.

In this sample, this clonotype turned up a few times. The CDR3: CASSLATGSETQYF. CDR3 bases: TGTGCCAGCAGCTTAGCGACTGGGTCCGAGACCCAGTACTTC. The V and J genes are TRBV11-2 and TRBJ2-5; D remains ambiguous. This CDR3 is built from 14 residues. V dropped 1 base and J dropped 5 bases, with 11 bases sitting between them. The germline gives CDR1 SGHAT, CDR2 FQNNGV.

This clonotype was detected once. This sequence joins TRBV7-9 and TRBJ2-7; TRBD2 matches 11 bases. CDR3 size: 14 residues. Germline CDR1 SEHNR, CDR2 FQNEAQ (reference sequence). The V and J ends lost 6 bases and 6 bases, in that order; junction bases with no gene match: 7. CDR3 residues: CASSYATSGAEQYF. The CDR3 DNA follows: TGTGCCAGCAGTTATGCGACTAGCGGGGCCGAGCAGTACTTC.

In this sample, this clonotype turned up many times. The genes are TRBV9 and TRBJ1-1; a weak D match, TRBD1 (5 bases). CDR1 and CDR2 from the germline V gene are SGDLS and YYNGEE. Trimming pared 3 bases from V and 5 bases from J, leaving 14 bases between. The CDR3 contains 14 residues. CDR3 residues: CASSARGGGTEAFF. The CDR3 bases are TGTGCCAGCAGCGCCCGGGGGGGAGGGACTGAAGCTTTCTTT.

Ten or more counts support this clonotype. The chain is built from TRBV4-2 and TRBJ1-5, with D unresolved. From germline, CDR1 is LGHNA and CDR2 YNFKEQ. Trimming took off 2 bases at V and 1 base at J, with 3 bases between the two ends. The CDR3 consists of 13 residues. The CDR3 here is CASSQNSNQPQHF. The CDR3 nucleotides are TGTGCCAGCAGCCAAAACAGCAATCAGCCCCAGCATTTT.

This clonotype was observed a few times. The V gene is TRBV5-5, the J gene TRBJ1-5; the D is unclear. Trimming pared 0 bases from V and 3 bases from J, leaving 4 bases between. The length of the CDR3 is 13 residues. The germline V gene has CDR1 SGHKS and CDR2 YYEKEE (reference sequence). CDR3 amino acids: CASSLVVNQPQHF. Written as DNA, the CDR3 is TGTGCCAGCAGCTTGGTGGTCAATCAGCCCCAGCATTTT.

This clonotype was seen at least ten times. The V call is TRBV29-1, the J call TRBJ2-7; 7 bases match TRBD1. CDR1 SQVTM and CDR2 ANQGSEA come from the germline V gene. This CDR3 is 13 amino acids long. V dropped 0 bases and J dropped 6; count of bases not matched to a gene: 5. CDR3 sequence reads: CSVEDGNRGEQYF. The CDR3 DNA reads as TGCAGCGTTGAAGACGGGAACAGGGGCGAGCAGTACTTC.